This T cell receptor (beta chain) was observed in a study of T-cell reconstitution after alpha-beta-depleted transplantation in children. On this clonotype: Its antigen remains unidentified.

V was pared by 2 bases and J by 2 bases, with 10 bases between. The CDR3 extends over 14 amino acids. Germline V CDR1 and CDR2: SEHNR, FQNEAQ (reference sequence). Study findings and constraints: Day-60 TCRbeta diversity that was high in some patients was derived from surviving recipient T cells and thymic progenitors. When one year had passed after transplant, most T-cell counts and diversity came from newly produced T cells. Where alpha-beta T cells came from about two months after transplant was reportedly several hundred expanded graft clones.

As it was prepared, the TCRbeta library received unique molecular identifiers. Each CDR3 protein gets one entry after TCRdb re-called the PCR reads with MiXCR. The sample has roughly 790,000 distinct CDR3 sequences, roughly 16% seen once. The chain uses TRBV7-9 and TRBJ2-7; TRBD1 might be the D (6 bases). The TCR sequence derives from a male patient between 5 and 17 years old who had a stem cell transplant for acute lymphoblastic leukemia, so the T cells may come from the graft donor. The input for sequencing was PBMCs, mostly from graft donor cells, taken 360 days after TCRalphabeta/CD19-depleted stem cell transplant. The CDR3 is CASSLRQDPYEQYF. Written as DNA, the CDR3 is TGTGCCAGCAGCTTAAGACAGGACCCCTACGAGCAGTACTTC.